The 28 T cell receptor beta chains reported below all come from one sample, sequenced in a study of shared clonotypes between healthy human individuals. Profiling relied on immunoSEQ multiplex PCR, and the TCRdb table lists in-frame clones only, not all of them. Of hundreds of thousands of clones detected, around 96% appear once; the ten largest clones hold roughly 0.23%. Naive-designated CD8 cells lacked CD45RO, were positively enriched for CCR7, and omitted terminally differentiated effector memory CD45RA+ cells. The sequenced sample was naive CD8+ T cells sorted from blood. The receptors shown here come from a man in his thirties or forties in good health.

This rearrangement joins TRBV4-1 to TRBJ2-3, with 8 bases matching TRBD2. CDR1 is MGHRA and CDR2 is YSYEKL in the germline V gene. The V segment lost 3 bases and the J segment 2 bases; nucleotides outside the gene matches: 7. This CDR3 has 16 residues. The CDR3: CASSQDSGTLTDTQYF. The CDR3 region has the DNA TGCGCCAGCAGCCAGGATAGCGGGACCCTCACAGATACGCAGTATTTT.

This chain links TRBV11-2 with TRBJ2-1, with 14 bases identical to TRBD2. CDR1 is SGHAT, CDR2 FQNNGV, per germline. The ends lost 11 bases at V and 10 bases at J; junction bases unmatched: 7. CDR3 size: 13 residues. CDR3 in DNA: TGTGCCGGAGGACTAGCGGGAGGCTTGGAGCAGTTCTTC. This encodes CAGGLAGGLEQFF.

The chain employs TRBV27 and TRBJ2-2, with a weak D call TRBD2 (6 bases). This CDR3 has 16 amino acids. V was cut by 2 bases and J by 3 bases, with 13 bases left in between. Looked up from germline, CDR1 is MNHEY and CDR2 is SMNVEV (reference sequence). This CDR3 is CASSLGVWGDTGELFF. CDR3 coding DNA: TGTGCCAGCAGTTTAGGGGTCTGGGGGGACACCGGGGAGCTGTTTTTT.

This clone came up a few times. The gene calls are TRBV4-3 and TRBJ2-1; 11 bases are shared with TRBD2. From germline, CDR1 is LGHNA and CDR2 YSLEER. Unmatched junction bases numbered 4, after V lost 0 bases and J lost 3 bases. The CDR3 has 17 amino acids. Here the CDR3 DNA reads TGCGCCAGCAGCCAAGAAAGGGGACTAGCGGACTACAATGAGCAGTTCTTC. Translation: CASSQERGLADYNEQFF.

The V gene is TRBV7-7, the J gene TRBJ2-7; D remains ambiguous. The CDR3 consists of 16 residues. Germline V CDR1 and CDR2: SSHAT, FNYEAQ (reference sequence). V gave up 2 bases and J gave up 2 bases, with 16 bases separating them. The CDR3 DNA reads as TGTGCCAGCAGCTTAAATGCGGAAACCTTGGCCTACGAGCAGTACTTC. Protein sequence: CASSLNAETLAYEQYF. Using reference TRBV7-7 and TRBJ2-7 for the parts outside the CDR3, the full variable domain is GAGVSQSPRYKVTKRGQDVTLRCDPISSHATLYWYQQALGQGPEFLTYFNYEAQPDKSGLPSDRFSAERPEGSISTLTIQRTEQRDSAMYRCASSLNAETLAYEQYFGPGTRLTVT.

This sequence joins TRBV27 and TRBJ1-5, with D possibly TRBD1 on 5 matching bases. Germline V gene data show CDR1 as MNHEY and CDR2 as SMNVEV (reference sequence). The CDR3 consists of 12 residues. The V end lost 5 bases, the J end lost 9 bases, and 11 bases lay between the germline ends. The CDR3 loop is CASSTRQMPQHF. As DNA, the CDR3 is TGTGCCAGCAGTACTCGACAGATGCCCCAGCATTTT.

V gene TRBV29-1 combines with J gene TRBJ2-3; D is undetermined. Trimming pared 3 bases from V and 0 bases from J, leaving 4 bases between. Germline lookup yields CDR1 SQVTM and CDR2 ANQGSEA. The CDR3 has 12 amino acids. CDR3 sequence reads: CSVDSSTDTQYF. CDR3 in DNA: TGCAGCGTTGATAGTAGCACAGATACGCAGTATTTT.

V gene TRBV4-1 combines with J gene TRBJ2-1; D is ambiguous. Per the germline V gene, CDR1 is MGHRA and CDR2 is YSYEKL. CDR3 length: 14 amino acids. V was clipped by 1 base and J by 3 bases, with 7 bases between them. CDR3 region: CASSQGPVYNEQFF. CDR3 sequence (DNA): TGCGCCAGCAGCCAAGGTCCAGTCTACAATGAGCAGTTCTTC.

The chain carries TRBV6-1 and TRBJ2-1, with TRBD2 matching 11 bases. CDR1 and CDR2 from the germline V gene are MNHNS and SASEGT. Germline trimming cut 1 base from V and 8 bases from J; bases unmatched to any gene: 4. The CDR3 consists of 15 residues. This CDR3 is CASSEETSGTDEQFF. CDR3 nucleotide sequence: TGTGCCAGCAGTGAAGAGACTAGCGGGACCGATGAGCAGTTCTTC.

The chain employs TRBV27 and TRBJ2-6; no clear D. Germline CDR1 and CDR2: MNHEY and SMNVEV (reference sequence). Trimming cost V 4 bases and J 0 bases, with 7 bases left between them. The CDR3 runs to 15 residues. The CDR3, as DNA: TGTGCCAGCAGTTCCCGGGCCTCTGGGGCCAACGTCCTGACTTTC. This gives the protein CASSSRASGANVLTF.

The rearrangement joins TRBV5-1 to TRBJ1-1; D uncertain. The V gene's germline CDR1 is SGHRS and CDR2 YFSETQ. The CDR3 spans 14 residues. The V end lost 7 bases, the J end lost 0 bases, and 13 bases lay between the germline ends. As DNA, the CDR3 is TGCGCCAGCGCTGCCCTCCGGATGAACACTGAAGCTTTCTTT. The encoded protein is CASAALRMNTEAFF.

CDR3 DNA: TGTGCCAGCAGCCCCTTCGGGCAAAATTGGAACGAGCAGTACTTC. Translated: CASSPFGQNWNEQYF. This chain links TRBV7-8 with TRBJ2-7; D remains ambiguous. CDR1 is SGHVS, CDR2 FQNEAQ, per germline. This CDR3 region has 15 residues. Trimming left V 5 bases short and J 5 bases short, with 19 bases between. The whole variable domain, remainder taken from reference TRBV7-8 and TRBJ2-7, is GAGVSQSPRYKVAKRGQDVALRCDPISGHVSLFWYQQALGQGPEFLTYFQNEAQLDKSGLPSDRFFAERPEGSVSTLKIQRTQQEDSAVYLCASSPFGQNWNEQYFGPGTRLTVT.

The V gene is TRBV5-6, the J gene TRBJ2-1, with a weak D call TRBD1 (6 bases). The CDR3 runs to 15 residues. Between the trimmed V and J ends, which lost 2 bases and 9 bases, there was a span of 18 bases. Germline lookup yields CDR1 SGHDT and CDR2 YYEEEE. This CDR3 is CASSFGQPNVREQFF. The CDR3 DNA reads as TGTGCCAGCAGCTTTGGACAGCCCAATGTACGTGAGCAGTTCTTC.

The CDR3 DNA reads as TGTGCCAGCAGAGGACCGAAGGATGGCTACACCTTC. Protein sequence: CASRGPKDGYTF. This chain connects TRBV6-6 to TRBJ1-2; D remains ambiguous. From germline, CDR1 is MNHNY and CDR2 SVGAGI (reference sequence). V was clipped by 6 bases and J by 6 bases, with 11 bases between them. The CDR3 is made up of 12 amino acids.

The CDR3 reads CASSEGLQGWDTDTQYF. CDR3 bases: TGTGCCAGCAGTGAAGGGTTGCAGGGGTGGGACACAGATACGCAGTATTTT. This chain links TRBV6-1 with TRBJ2-3; D is possibly TRBD1 (6 bases). This CDR3 spans 17 amino acids. Trimming pared 1 base from V and 2 bases from J, leaving 16 bases between. CDR1 and CDR2 from the germline V gene are MNHNS and SASEGT.

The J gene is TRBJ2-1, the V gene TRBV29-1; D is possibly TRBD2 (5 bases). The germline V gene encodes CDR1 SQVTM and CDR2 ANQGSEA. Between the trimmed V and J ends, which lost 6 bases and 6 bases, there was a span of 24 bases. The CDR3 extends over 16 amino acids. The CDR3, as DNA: TGCAGCGTCGGTGCGAGAGGGTGGTTAGCTGGCAATGAGCAGTTCTTC. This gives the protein CSVGARGWLAGNEQFF.

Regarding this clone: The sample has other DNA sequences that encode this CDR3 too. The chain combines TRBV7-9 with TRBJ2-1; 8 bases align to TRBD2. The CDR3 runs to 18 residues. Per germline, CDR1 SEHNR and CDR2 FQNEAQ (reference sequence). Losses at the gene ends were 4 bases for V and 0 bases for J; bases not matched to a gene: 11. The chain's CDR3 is CASSSLRLAPGSYNEQFF. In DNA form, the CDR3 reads TGTGCCAGCAGCTCCCTTCGACTAGCGCCCGGCTCCTACAATGAGCAGTTCTTC.

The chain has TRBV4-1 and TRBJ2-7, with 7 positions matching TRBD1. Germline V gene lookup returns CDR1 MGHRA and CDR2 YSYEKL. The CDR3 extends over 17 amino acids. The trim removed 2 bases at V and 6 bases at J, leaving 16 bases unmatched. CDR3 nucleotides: TGCGCCAGCAGCCAATCAATACTCCGGGACAGATCGGGCGAGCAGTACTTC. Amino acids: CASSQSILRDRSGEQYF.

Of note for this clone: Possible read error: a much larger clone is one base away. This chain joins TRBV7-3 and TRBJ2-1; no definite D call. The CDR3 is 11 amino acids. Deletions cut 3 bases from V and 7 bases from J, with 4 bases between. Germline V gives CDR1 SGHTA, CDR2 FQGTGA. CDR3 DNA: TGTGCCAGCAGCTTTGGGAATGAGCAGTTCTTC. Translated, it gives CASSFGNEQFF.

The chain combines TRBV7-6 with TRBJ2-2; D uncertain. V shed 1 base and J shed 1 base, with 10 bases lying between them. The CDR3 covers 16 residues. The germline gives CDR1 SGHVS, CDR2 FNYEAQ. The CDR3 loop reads CASSLDGVVNTGELFF. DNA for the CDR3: TGTGCCAGCAGCTTAGACGGAGTGGTGAACACCGGGGAGCTGTTTTTT.

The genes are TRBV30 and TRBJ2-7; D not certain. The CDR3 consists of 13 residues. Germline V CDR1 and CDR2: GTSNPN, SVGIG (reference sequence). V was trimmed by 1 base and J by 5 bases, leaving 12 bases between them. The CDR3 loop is CAWSDPPADEQYF. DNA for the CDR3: TGTGCCTGGAGTGATCCCCCGGCGGACGAGCAGTACTTC.

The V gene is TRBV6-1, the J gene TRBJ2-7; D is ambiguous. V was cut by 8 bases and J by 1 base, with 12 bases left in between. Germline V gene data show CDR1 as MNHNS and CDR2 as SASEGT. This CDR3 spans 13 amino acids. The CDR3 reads CASRMDPSYEQYF. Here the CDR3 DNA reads TGTGCCAGCCGAATGGATCCTTCCTACGAGCAGTACTTC.

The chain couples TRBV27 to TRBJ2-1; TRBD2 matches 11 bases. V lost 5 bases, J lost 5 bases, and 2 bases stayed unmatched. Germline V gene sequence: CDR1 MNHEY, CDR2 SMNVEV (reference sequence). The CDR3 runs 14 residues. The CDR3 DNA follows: TGTGCCAGCAGTCTGGGACTAGCGGACAATGAGCAGTTCTTC. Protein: CASSLGLADNEQFF.

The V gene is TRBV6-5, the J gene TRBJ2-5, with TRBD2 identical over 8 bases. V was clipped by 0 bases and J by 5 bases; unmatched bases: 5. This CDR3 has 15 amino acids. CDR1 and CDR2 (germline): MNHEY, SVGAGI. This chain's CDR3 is CASSYSRTSRETQYF. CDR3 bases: TGTGCCAGCAGTTACTCGAGGACTAGCCGGGAGACCCAGTACTTC.

The CDR3 DNA follows: TGCGCCAGCAGTGATCAGGGGAAACGAGAGACCCAGTACTTC. Its translation: CASSDQGKRETQYF. The chain has TRBV10-2 and TRBJ2-5; tentative D call: TRBD1 (6 bases). Germline CDR1 reads WSHSY; CDR2 reads SAAADI. This CDR3 is built from 14 residues. V was clipped by 3 bases and J by 4 bases, with 12 bases between them.

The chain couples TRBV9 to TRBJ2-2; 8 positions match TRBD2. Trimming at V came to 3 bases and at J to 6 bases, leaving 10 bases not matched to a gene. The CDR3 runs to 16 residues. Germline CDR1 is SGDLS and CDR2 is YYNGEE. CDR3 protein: CASSAPRGGIAGELFF. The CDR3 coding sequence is TGTGCCAGCAGCGCCCCCCGGGGGGGTATCGCCGGGGAGCTGTTTTTT.

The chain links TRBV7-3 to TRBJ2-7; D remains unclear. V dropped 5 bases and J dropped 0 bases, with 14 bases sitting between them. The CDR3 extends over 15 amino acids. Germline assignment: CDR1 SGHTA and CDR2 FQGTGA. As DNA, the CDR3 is TGTGCCAGCAGCCAAGGGAAAATGGGCTCCTACGAGCAGTACTTC. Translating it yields CASSQGKMGSYEQYF.

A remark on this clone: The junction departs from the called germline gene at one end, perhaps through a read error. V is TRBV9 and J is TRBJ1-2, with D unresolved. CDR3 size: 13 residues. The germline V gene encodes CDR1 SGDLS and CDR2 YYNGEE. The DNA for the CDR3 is TGTGCCAGCAGTGCTCGGACCCTCCTTGACGTTGCTTTC. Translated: CASSARTLLDVAF.